A single T cell receptor beta chain is shown here with its context. The antigen is not known. From germline, CDR1 is SGHRS and CDR2 YFSETQ. The CDR3 is 14 residues long. V shed 4 bases and J 6 bases; nucleotides not matched to a gene: 6. The data stem from a study of radiotherapy plus CTLA-4 blockade in lung cancer. The wider study: More than 15% of enrolled patients responded objectively, and about 30% had disease control.

Patients with chemo-refractory metastatic non-small-cell lung cancer received focal radiation plus CTLA-4 blockade with ipilimumab. Study-wide findings and caveats: Reportedly, early blood T cell clone dynamics best predicted response, with interferon-beta. TCR clones originating in tumors grew in number in blood after radiotherapy plus ipilimumab.

TCRdb's copy holds only in-frame clones and misses some; the assay was immunoSEQ multiplex PCR. This table has roughly 50,000 clones, approximately 80% appearing once. This TCR was recovered from a human donor with non-small cell lung cancer who had a partial response to radiotherapy plus ipilimumab. V is TRBV5-1 and J is TRBJ1-4; TRBD1 agrees at 7 bases. This material consisted of peripheral blood, taken from a patient treated with radiotherapy plus ipilimumab. CDR3 bases: TGCGCCAGCAGCCGAGGGGGCGTAGATGAAAAACTGTTTTTT. The encoded protein is CASSRGGVDEKLFF.